These 21 T cell receptor beta chains were sequenced from one sample in a study of Ad26.COV2.S vaccination and SARS-CoV-2 variants. The treatment denotes: approximately 18 received Ad26.COV2.S at low or high dose, single or two shots; a few received placebo; per-sample allocation not given. Vaccine and placebo recipients were sampled on day 63 after the first injection. Sequenced by immunoSEQ multiplex PCR; TCRdb stores in-frame clones only, minus some. The table shows 440,000 or so clones, with about nine tenths occurring only once. The sequences come from peripheral blood, collected in a trial of Ad26.COV2.S vaccine versus placebo. These receptors came from a person aged 18-65 years who received the Ad26.COV2.S COVID-19 vaccine or a placebo.

V usage is TRBV9 and J usage is TRBJ2-5, with 7 nucleotides matching TRBD2. The CDR3 totals 15 residues. The junction had 7 bases not matched to a gene; V was cut back by 0 bases and J by 5 bases. Germline CDR1 is SGDLS and CDR2 is YYNGEE. In DNA, the CDR3 is TGTGCCAGCAGCGTAGGCAGGGTCGGGGGGGAGACCCAGTACTTC. This encodes CASSVGRVGGETQYF.

This chain connects TRBV5-1 to TRBJ2-5, with D possibly being TRBD1 (6 bases). Germline V gene lookup returns CDR1 SGHRS and CDR2 YFSETQ. CDR3 length: 16 residues. Trimming pared 0 bases from V and 0 bases from J, leaving 12 bases between. CDR3 DNA sequence: TGCGCCAGCAGCTTGGGAGGGGGTACGTACCAAGAGACCCAGTACTTC. Translated: CASSLGGGTYQETQYF.

The rearrangement uses TRBV7-9 and TRBJ2-7; 7 nucleotides agree with TRBD1. CDR3 length: 15 amino acids. Trimming at V came to 5 bases and at J to 2 bases, leaving 9 bases not matched to a gene. Germline lookup yields CDR1 SEHNR and CDR2 FQNEAQ (reference sequence). CDR3 protein: CASSQTTGVTYEQYF. DNA for the CDR3: TGTGCCAGCAGCCAGACCACAGGGGTGACCTACGAGCAGTACTTC.

The chain combines TRBV27 with TRBJ2-5; D could derive from TRBD1 or TRBD2 (6 bases each). This CDR3 region has 14 residues. V was cut by 6 bases and J by 9 bases, with 20 bases left in between. CDR1 and CDR2 (germline): MNHEY, SMNVEV (reference sequence). The CDR3 region has the DNA TGTGCCAGCAGGGGTGGGGGGCTGTCTGGGGCCCAGTACTTC. It specifies CASRGGGLSGAQYF.

Written as DNA, the CDR3 is TGTGCCAGCAGCCCGGGGACTAGCGGGAGTCGCGAGCAGTACTTC. Protein: CASSPGTSGSREQYF. The chain employs TRBV5-4 and TRBJ2-7; 14 bases are a match to TRBD2. J was trimmed by 6 bases and V by 4 bases; bases with no gene match: 6. Germline CDR1 reads SGHNT; CDR2 reads YYREEE (reference sequence). The CDR3 loop spans 15 amino acids.

The CDR3 nucleotides are TGTGCCAGCAGCTTTCCGGGGTACTATGGCTACACCTTC. Translated: CASSFPGYYGYTF. This chain uses TRBV7-9 with TRBJ1-2, with D unresolved. Trimming left V 3 bases short and J 3 bases short, with 8 bases between. Germline-derived CDR1 and CDR2 are SEHNR and FQNEAQ (reference sequence). The CDR3 has 13 amino acids. The full variable domain, with the rest looked up from reference TRBV7-9 and TRBJ1-2, is DTGVSQNPRHKITKRGQNVTFRCDPISEHNRLYWYRQTLGQGPEFLTYFQNEAQLEKSRLLSDRFSAERPKGSFSTLEIQRTEQGDSAMYLCASSFPGYYGYTFGSGTRLTVV.

The chain recombines TRBV4-1 with TRBJ2-7; 8 bases map to TRBD2. The CDR3 runs to 13 residues. Germline CDR1 is MGHRA and CDR2 is YSYEKL. With 0 bases clipped from V and 12 bases from J, the junction kept 7 bases outside the gene matches. CDR3 in DNA: TGCGCCAGCAGCCAAGAGAGAATAGCGGGGCGGTACTTC. Translated, it gives CASSQERIAGRYF.

The chain combines TRBV19 with TRBJ2-7, with D perhaps TRBD2 (5 bases). V was pared by 2 bases and J by 10 bases, with 15 bases between. Germline loops: CDR1 LNHDA, CDR2 SQIVND (reference sequence). The CDR3 runs 13 residues. The DNA for the CDR3 is TGTGCCAGTAGTATACGGGGAAACAACGTCCAGTACTTC. Protein sequence: CASSIRGNNVQYF.

The chain couples TRBV28 to TRBJ1-1, with no clear D. CDR1 and CDR2 (germline): MDHEN, SYDVKM. The CDR3 consists of 13 residues. V lost 6 bases, J lost 0 bases, and 8 bases lay in between. The CDR3 region has the DNA TGTGCCAGCAGGGATCTATTGAACACTGAAGCTTTCTTT. Translated: CASRDLLNTEAFF.

The chain is built from TRBV6-2 or TRBV6-3 and TRBJ2-2; TRBD2 aligns across 10 bases. This CDR3 has 16 amino acids. From germline, CDR1 is MNHEY and CDR2 SVGEGT. Unmatched junction bases numbered 6, after V lost 6 bases and J lost 2 bases. The chain's CDR3 is CASSPRTSGNTGELFF. In DNA, the CDR3 is TGTGCCAGCAGCCCCCGGACTAGCGGTAACACCGGGGAGCTGTTTTTT.

V and J are TRBV7-9 and TRBJ2-5; 9 bases agree with TRBD1. This CDR3 spans 14 amino acids. Per germline, CDR1 SEHNR and CDR2 FQNEAQ (reference sequence). Trimming removed 4 bases from V and 5 bases from J; junction bases left unmatched: 5. The DNA of the CDR3 is TGTGCCAGCAGCTCCGGGACAGGGTATGAGACCCAGTACTTC. Protein product: CASSSGTGYETQYF.

The chain uses TRBV19 and TRBJ1-1; no reliable D call. The germline V gene has CDR1 LNHDA and CDR2 SQIVND (reference sequence). Trimming took 11 bases from V and 1 from J, leaving 17 bases between them. The CDR3 sequence is 14 residues long. The CDR3 protein is CASLEGPANTEAFF. The CDR3 DNA reads TGTGCCTCCTTAGAAGGACCGGCGAACACTGAAGCTTTCTTT.

The chain carries TRBV6-5 and TRBJ2-1; TRBD2 agrees at 7 bases. Germline V CDR1 and CDR2: MNHEY, SVGAGI. This CDR3 has 14 residues. V shed 3 bases and J 4 bases; nucleotides not matched to a gene: 3. The CDR3 DNA reads TGTGCCAGCAGTTATGAGCGGGGATACAATGAGCAGTTCTTC. Translating gives CASSYERGYNEQFF.

V usage is TRBV11-2 and J usage is TRBJ2-5, with D possibly called TRBD1 or TRBD2 (5 bases each). V lost 1 base and J lost 4, with 10 bases in between. In germline, CDR1 is SGHAT, CDR2 FQNNGV. The CDR3 is 14 residues long. The CDR3 DNA follows: TGTGCCAGCAGCTTAGGCTTTGGGGGAGAGACCCAGTACTTC. Amino acids: CASSLGFGGETQYF.

This chain joins TRBV30 and TRBJ2-7; maybe TRBD1 (6 bases). Germline CDR1 is GTSNPN and CDR2 is SVGIG (reference sequence). V dropped 1 base and J dropped 6 bases, with 10 bases sitting between them. The CDR3 length is 12 residues. CDR3 in amino acids: CAWSGTGSEQYF. DNA of the CDR3: TGTGCCTGGAGTGGAACAGGGTCCGAGCAGTACTTC.

This clone was seen only a few times. This chain uses TRBV14 with TRBJ1-3, with TRBD1 matching 7 bases. Germline V CDR1 and CDR2: SGHDN, FVKESK. Germline trimming cut 5 bases from V and 11 bases from J; bases unmatched to any gene: 3. The CDR3 consists of 11 residues. The CDR3: CASSVQGAIYF. The CDR3 DNA is TGTGCCAGCAGCGTCCAGGGGGCCATATATTTT. Full variable domain (rest looked up from reference TRBV14 and TRBJ1-3): EAGVTQFPSHSVIEKGQTVTLRCDPISGHDNLYWYRRVMGKEIKFLLHFVKESKQDESGMPNNRFLAERTGGTYSTLKVQPAELEDSGVYFCASSVQGAIYFGEGSWLTVV.

The chain combines TRBV18 with TRBJ1-5; TRBD1 is a possible D gene (6 bases). In germline, CDR1 is KGHSH, CDR2 LQKENI. V was trimmed by 3 bases and J by 1 base, leaving 13 bases between them. The CDR3 runs to 16 residues. This CDR3 reads CASSPGQLSSNQPQHF. As DNA, the CDR3 is TGTGCCAGCTCACCCGGACAGTTGTCCAGCAATCAGCCCCAGCATTTT.

This sequence joins TRBV27 and TRBJ2-7, with 13 bases aligning to TRBD2. The CDR3 runs 15 residues. V trimming: 3 bases; J trimming: 3 bases; junction bases outside the gene matches: 2. Germline V lookup: CDR1 MNHEY, CDR2 SMNVEV (reference sequence). For the CDR3, the DNA is TGTGCCAGCAGTTTGTGGACTAGCGGGGGCTACGAGCAGTACTTC. This encodes CASSLWTSGGYEQYF.

J is TRBJ2-3 and V is TRBV5-1, with D maybe TRBD2 (6 bases). The CDR3 has 14 residues. The V and J ends lost 0 bases and 6 bases respectively, with 11 bases between them. Germline CDR1 and CDR2: SGHRS and YFSETQ. The CDR3 region is CASSLVGSRDTQYF. The CDR3 region has the DNA TGCGCCAGCAGCTTGGTCGGGAGTAGGGATACGCAGTATTTT.

The chain links TRBV10-3 to TRBJ1-3; the D is unclear. The CDR3 extends over 15 amino acids. The V gene's germline CDR1 is ENHRY and CDR2 SYGVKD. The V end lost 8 bases, the J end lost 0 bases, and 14 bases lay between the germline ends. The CDR3 DNA follows: TGTGCCATCTCTCCTCCCGCGGCCTCTGGAAACACCATATATTTT. It translates to CAISPPAASGNTIYF.

The rearrangement links TRBV12-3 or TRBV12-4 to TRBJ2-5; no definite D call. This CDR3 comprises 13 residues. V lost 3 bases to trimming and J lost 5 bases, with 10 bases between them. For the CDR3, the DNA is TGTGCCAGCAGTTTGCCACCCGGGGAGACCCAGTACTTC. Translation: CASSLPPGETQYF.